The 32 T cell receptor beta chains reported below all come from one sample, sequenced in a study of blood T cell repertoires in COVID-19. Data came from immunoSEQ multiplex PCR; TCRdb stores just in-frame clones and leaves some out. The data contain about 67,000 clones, 70% to 90% of them singletons. Specimen: peripheral blood. The receptors were gathered from a woman in her sixties with acute or convalescent COVID-19.

The rearrangement uses TRBV11-3 and TRBJ2-3; tentative D call: TRBD1 (7 bases). The V end lost 4 bases, the J end lost 0 bases, and 11 bases lay between the germline ends. Germline assignment: CDR1 SGHNT and CDR2 YENEEA. The CDR3 runs 15 residues. The CDR3 sequence: CASSSQGTSTDTQYF. CDR3 nucleotides: TGTGCCAGCAGCTCACAGGGGACTAGCACAGATACGCAGTATTTT.

This clone appeared once. J is TRBJ1-2 and V is TRBV24-1; 7 bases are a match to TRBD1. There are 14 residues in the CDR3. The germline V gene encodes CDR1 KGHDR and CDR2 SFDVKD. The ends lost 4 bases at V and 2 bases at J; junction bases unmatched: 3. The DNA of the CDR3 is TGTGCCACCAGTGACGCAGGGGGGAACTATGGCTACACCTTC. Protein product: CATSDAGGNYGYTF.

This sequence joins TRBV10-2 and TRBJ1-5; weak D call: TRBD1 (5 bases). The CDR3 has 12 amino acids. The germline V and J ends were trimmed by 8 bases and 9 bases, with 14 bases remaining between them. Germline V gene sequence: CDR1 WSHSY, CDR2 SAAADI. This CDR3 is CASGIKGWPQHF. The CDR3 coding sequence is TGCGCCAGCGGCATAAAGGGGTGGCCCCAGCATTTT.

This clone was observed a few times. V and J are TRBV19 and TRBJ1-5; possible D gene TRBD1, 6 bases. This CDR3 is 14 amino acids long. Deletions cut 5 bases from V and 0 bases from J, with 8 bases between. Germline lookup yields CDR1 LNHDA and CDR2 SQIVND (reference sequence). CDR3 nucleotides: TGTGCCAGTAGTCTACAGGGTAGCAATCAGCCCCAGCATTTT. Protein product: CASSLQGSNQPQHF. Full variable domain (outside the CDR3, taken from reference TRBV19 and TRBJ1-5): DGGITQSPKYLFRKEGQNVTLSCEQNLNHDAMYWYRQDPGQGLRLIYYSQIVNDFQKGDIAEGYSVSREKKESFPLTVTSAQKNPTAFYLCASSLQGSNQPQHFGDGTRLSIL.

J is TRBJ1-1 and V is TRBV27; D possibly corresponds to TRBD1 (6 bases). The V end lost 5 bases, the J end lost 0 bases, and 19 bases lay between the germline ends. CDR3 size: 17 residues. Germline values: CDR1 MNHEY, CDR2 SMNVEV (reference sequence). CDR3 DNA sequence: TGTGCCAGCAGTCCCGTCCGACAGGCCGCTATGAACACTGAAGCTTTCTTT. Residues: CASSPVRQAAMNTEAFF.

The chain is built from TRBV6-2 or TRBV6-3 and TRBJ2-7; possibly TRBD1 for D (6 bases). Germline V gene sequence: CDR1 MNHEY, CDR2 SVGEGT. The CDR3 length is 12 residues. With 6 bases removed from V and 4 bases from J, the gap between germline ends came to 10 bases. The CDR3 DNA reads as TGTGCCAGCAGCACAGGGCCTTACGAGCAGTACGTC. Translation: CASSTGPYEQYV.

This chain connects TRBV7-9 to TRBJ2-3, with D perhaps TRBD2 (6 bases). CDR3 size: 14 residues. V gave up 5 bases and J gave up 9 bases, with 18 bases separating them. Germline CDR1 is SEHNR and CDR2 is FQNEAQ (reference sequence). CDR3 in DNA: TGTGCCAGCAGCCCCCCGGGAGCCGCTCAGACGCAGTATTTT. This sequence encodes CASSPPGAAQTQYF.

This sequence joins TRBV30 and TRBJ2-3; possibly TRBD2 for D (7 bases). Germline CDR1 GTSNPN, CDR2 SVGIG (reference sequence). The CDR3 totals 15 residues. V gave up 5 bases and J gave up 0 bases, with 15 bases separating them. DNA for the CDR3: TGTGCCTGGGGGGGGCCAGCGGGAAGCACAGATACGCAGTATTTT. It encodes CAWGGPAGSTDTQYF. Supplemented by reference TRBV30 and TRBJ2-3, the full variable domain reads SQTIHQWPATLVQPVGSPLSLECTVEGTSNPNLYWYRQAAGRGLQLLFYSVGIGQISSEVPQNLSASRPQDRQFILSSKKLLLSDSGFYLCAWGGPAGSTDTQYFGPGTRLTVL.

The chain links TRBV4-2 to TRBJ1-2, with D unresolved. V lost 3 bases and J 0 bases, leaving 5 bases between the germline ends. This CDR3 has 13 residues. Germline assignment: CDR1 LGHNA and CDR2 YNFKEQ. CDR3: CASSHSSNYGYTF. The CDR3 DNA is TGTGCCAGCAGCCACTCCTCTAACTATGGCTACACCTTC.

V is TRBV10-3 and J is TRBJ1-4, with D possibly being TRBD1 (5 bases). V was cut by 8 bases and J by 0 bases, with 7 bases left in between. Per the germline V gene, CDR1 is ENHRY and CDR2 is SYGVKD. CDR3 length: 13 amino acids. The CDR3 spells CAISTATNEKLFF. The CDR3 nucleotides are TGTGCCATCTCGACAGCAACTAATGAAAAACTGTTTTTT.

The gene calls are TRBV28 and TRBJ1-1; 9 nucleotides align to TRBD1. Trimming took 3 bases from V and 0 from J; bases not matched to a gene: 5. CDR3 length: 16 residues. The germline V gene encodes CDR1 MDHEN and CDR2 SYDVKM. The CDR3, as DNA: TGTGCCAGCAGTTTCGTCACAGGGGGCATGAACACTGAAGCTTTCTTT. Translation: CASSFVTGGMNTEAFF.

The chain links TRBV3-1 (or the pseudogene TRBV3-2) to TRBJ1-3, with D tentatively TRBD1 (5 bases). V gave up 4 bases and J gave up 4 bases, with 8 bases separating them. CDR3 size: 13 residues. The V gene's germline CDR1 is LGHDT and CDR2 YNNKEL (reference sequence). The CDR3 DNA sequence: TGTGCCAGCAGCCGGGGGAGGGGAAACACCATATATTTT. This translates into CASSRGRGNTIYF.

V gene TRBV28 combines with J gene TRBJ2-3, with D possibly being TRBD2 (5 bases). Germline V gene data show CDR1 as MDHEN and CDR2 as SYDVKM. The V gene lost 5 bases and the J gene lost 6 bases, with 18 bases spanning the gap. This CDR3 is built from 15 residues. CDR3 region: CASSPSGLQSDTQYF. The CDR3 DNA reads as TGTGCCAGCAGTCCGTCAGGACTTCAGTCGGATACGCAGTATTTT.

This chain joins TRBV7-8 and TRBJ2-1, with 8 bases aligning to TRBD2. CDR1 SGHVS and CDR2 FQNEAQ come from the germline V gene. The CDR3 runs to 15 residues. V lost 5 bases and J lost 3; bases outside the gene matches: 6. The CDR3 DNA is TGTGCCAGCAGCAATTCGGGGGGGGTCTACAATGAGCAGTTCTTC. Amino acids: CASSNSGGVYNEQFF.

The chain is built from TRBV14 and TRBJ2-2; 14 bases fit TRBD2. Germline V CDR1 and CDR2: SGHDN, FVKESK. V shed 4 bases, J shed 5 bases, and the junction held 6 bases outside the gene matches. This CDR3 is 17 amino acids long. The chain's CDR3 is CASSRGLAGEDTGELFF. The CDR3 DNA follows: TGTGCCAGCAGCCGGGGACTAGCGGGAGAAGATACCGGGGAGCTGTTTTTT.

The chain is built from TRBV6-2 or TRBV6-3 and TRBJ1-6, with a possible D match to TRBD1 (5 bases). This CDR3 spans 14 amino acids. The germline V and J ends were trimmed by 2 bases and 7 bases, with 9 bases remaining between them. Germline CDR1 reads MNHEY; CDR2 reads SVGEGT. In DNA form, the CDR3 reads TGTGCCAGCAGTTACGGGGCTGGGAATTCACCCCTCCACTTT. This gives the protein CASSYGAGNSPLHF.

Remarks on this clone: One junction end does not reproduce the germline sequence, and a read error may be involved. The chain uses TRBV5-3 and TRBJ1-6; 7 bases agree with TRBD1. TRBV5-3 is labeled an ORF, and its function is uncertain. This CDR3 has 16 residues. This chain's CDR3 is CARRLDGDSYNSPLHF. The DNA of the CDR3 is TGTGCCAGAAGGTTGGACGGGGACAGCTATAATTCACCCCTCCACTTT.

V gene TRBV9 combines with J gene TRBJ2-2; D might be TRBD1 (6 bases). Germline V gives CDR1 SGDLS, CDR2 YYNGEE. Trimming left V 4 bases short and J 6 bases short, with 16 bases between. This CDR3 is 15 amino acids long. CDR3 bases: TGTGCCAGCAGCCTCCTTGAAGGGGGTCCCGGGGAGCTGTTTTTT. Its translation: CASSLLEGGPGELFF.

This chain links TRBV6-5 with TRBJ1-2, with no clear D. Germline values: CDR1 MNHEY, CDR2 SVGAGI. This CDR3 has 13 residues. V lost 0 bases to trimming and J lost 2 bases, with 4 bases between them. The CDR3 region has the DNA TGTGCCAGCAGTTACTCAGAGAACTATGGCTACACCTTC. Translating gives CASSYSENYGYTF.

CDR3 in amino acids: CATGTGNTEAFF. The CDR3 DNA sequence: TGTGCCACCGGGACAGGGAACACTGAAGCTTTCTTT. This chain links TRBV28 with TRBJ1-1; TRBD1 matches 8 bases. The CDR3 spans 12 residues. From germline, CDR1 is MDHEN and CDR2 SYDVKM. After removal of 10 bases from V and 1 base from J, the junction contained 2 bases not matched to a gene.

The sample holds a few counts of this clone. The chain links TRBV21-1 to TRBJ1-2; the table's TRBD1 call for D was not verified on the DNA. TRBV21-1 is described as a pseudogene. This CDR3 contains 16 residues. CDR3 residues: CASSSRGQGGNYGYTF. CDR3 bases: TGTGCCAGCAGCTCACGGGGACAGGGAGGCAACTATGGCTACACCTTC.

The chain recombines TRBV11-3 with TRBJ1-1; D may be TRBD1 (6 bases). Germline values: CDR1 SGHNT, CDR2 YENEEA. Trimming left V 4 bases short and J 8 bases short, with 14 bases between. The CDR3 totals 13 residues. This CDR3 reads CASSSGGDREAFF. In nucleotides, the CDR3 is TGTGCCAGCAGCTCCGGAGGTGACAGGGAAGCTTTCTTT. The full variable domain, rest sourced from reference TRBV11-3 and TRBJ1-1, is EAGVVQSPRYKIIEKKQPVAFWCNPISGHNTLYWYLQNLGQGPELLIRYENEEAVDDSQLPKDRFSAERLKGVDSTLKIQPAELGDSAVYLCASSSGGDREAFFGQGTRLTVV.

V is TRBV4-2 and J is TRBJ2-1; 8 bases are shared with TRBD2. Germline assignment: CDR1 LGHNA and CDR2 YNFKEQ. J was trimmed by 3 bases and V by 0 bases; bases with no gene match: 1. CDR3 size: 15 residues. The CDR3 loop is CASSQERGDYNEQFF. For the CDR3, the DNA is TGTGCCAGCAGCCAAGAGCGGGGGGACTACAATGAGCAGTTCTTC.

This chain links TRBV11-2 with TRBJ1-1, with 8 bases lining up with TRBD1. The CDR3 has 14 residues. Germline-derived CDR1 and CDR2 are SGHAT and FQNNGV. The V gene end was trimmed by 6 bases and the J gene end by 4 bases; junction bases not matched to a gene: 7. In DNA form, the CDR3 reads TGTGCCAGCAGACCAGGACAGGGCAGCACTGAAGCTTTCTTT. Residues: CASRPGQGSTEAFF. Based on the CDR3 plus reference TRBV11-2 and TRBJ1-1, the full variable domain is EAGVAQSPRYKIIEKRQSVAFWCNPISGHATLYWYQQILGQGPKLLIQFQNNGVVDDSQLPKDRFSAERLKGVDSTLKIQPAKLEDSAVYLCASRPGQGSTEAFFGQGTRLTVV.

J is TRBJ2-1 and V is TRBV15; 8 nucleotides match TRBD1. Germline assignment: CDR1 LNHNV and CDR2 YYDKDF (reference sequence). CDR3 length: 14 amino acids. V trimming: 4 bases; J trimming: 5 bases; junction bases outside the gene matches: 4. CDR3 sequence (DNA): TGTGCCACCAGCAACCGACAGGGGAACAATGAGCAGTTCTTC. Protein sequence: CATSNRQGNNEQFF.

This clone was seen just once. Written as DNA, the CDR3 is TGTGCCAGCAGCTTACGGACTAGCGGGAACCTTTACAATGAGCAGTTCTTC. Its translation: CASSLRTSGNLYNEQFF. The V gene is TRBV13, the J gene TRBJ2-1, with 12 positions matching TRBD2. Germline V CDR1 and CDR2: PRHDT, FYEKMQ (reference sequence). With 2 bases clipped from V and 4 bases from J, the junction kept 6 bases outside the gene matches. This CDR3 region has 17 residues.

The V and J genes are TRBV28 and TRBJ2-3; 10 bases fit TRBD1. The CDR3 runs 15 residues. The V gene end was trimmed by 8 bases and the J gene end by 2 bases; junction bases not matched to a gene: 7. Looked up from germline, CDR1 is MDHEN and CDR2 is SYDVKM. Here the CDR3 reads CASGERQGATDTQYF. CDR3 nucleotide sequence: TGTGCCAGCGGCGAACGACAGGGGGCCACAGATACGCAGTATTTT.

The gene calls are TRBV6-5 and TRBJ2-4, with D tentatively TRBD1 (5 bases). The CDR3 consists of 14 residues. V lost 6 bases to trimming and J lost 3 bases, with 12 bases between them. Germline CDR1 MNHEY, CDR2 SVGAGI. CDR3: CASRSDSLKNIQYF. DNA of the CDR3: TGTGCCAGCAGAAGTGACAGCCTCAAAAACATTCAGTACTTC.

The chain combines TRBV7-9 with TRBJ2-3; D gene unclear. This CDR3 has 15 amino acids. Trimming removed 5 bases from V and 3 bases from J, with 15 bases in between. Germline CDR1 is SEHNR and CDR2 is FQNEAQ (reference sequence). This chain's CDR3 is CASSPSSEWTDTQYF. In DNA, the CDR3 is TGTGCCAGCAGCCCCTCATCGGAGTGGACAGATACGCAGTATTTT. Full variable domain (rest looked up from reference TRBV7-9 and TRBJ2-3): DTGVSQNPRHKITKRGQNVTFRCDPISEHNRLYWYRQTLGQGPEFLTYFQNEAQLEKSRLLSDRFSAERPKGSFSTLEIQRTEQGDSAMYLCASSPSSEWTDTQYFGPGTRLTVL.

CDR3 nucleotides: TGCGCCAGCAGCTTGGCCCCAGGATTGGAAGAGACCCAGTACTTC. It translates to CASSLAPGLEETQYF. This chain joins TRBV5-1 and TRBJ2-5; D ambiguous. The V end lost 0 bases, the J end lost 3 bases, and 12 bases lay between the germline ends. Germline V gives CDR1 SGHRS, CDR2 YFSETQ. The CDR3 consists of 15 residues.

This clone has just one count. The chain links TRBV15 to TRBJ2-1; D remains unclear. V shed 4 bases and J shed 10 bases, with 14 bases lying between them. The germline CDR1 and CDR2 sequences are LNHNV and YYDKDF (reference sequence). The CDR3 has 13 amino acids. Written as DNA, the CDR3 is TGTGCCACCAGCATTCTAGGAAGGATCGAGCAGTTCTTC. It yields the protein CATSILGRIEQFF.

CDR3 loop: CASSQGSKETQYF. The CDR3 bases are TGTGCCAGCAGTCAGGGAAGCAAAGAGACCCAGTACTTC. This sequence joins TRBV7-3 and TRBJ2-5, with D tentatively TRBD1 (5 bases). CDR3 size: 13 residues. CDR1 is SGHTA and CDR2 is FQGTGA in the germline V gene. The ends were cut back, 6 bases at V and 3 bases at J, with 11 bases in the middle. The full variable domain, rest sourced from reference TRBV7-3 and TRBJ2-5, is GAGVSQTPSNKVTEKGKYVELRCDPISGHTALYWYRQSLGQGPEFLIYFQGTGAADDSGLPNDRFFAVRPEGSVSTLKIQRTERGDSAVYLCASSQGSKETQYFGPGTRLLVL.